The source of this T cell receptor beta chain is a study of shared clonotypes between healthy human individuals (dated by TCRdb to 2020 to 2021). Concerning the study at large: A few men and a couple of women, aged 18 to 49 years, made up the cohort. For each donor, three plates each were used for CD4 naive and CD4 memory, two plates were used for CD8 naive, and one plate was used for CD8 memory. To estimate repertoire size and how much clonotypes are shared between individuals, the study performed deep sequencing of blood TCR repertoires from 4 to 6 healthy adults. To increase sequencing depth and limit assay-specific biases, TCR repertoire library preparation and sequencing were carried out by different laboratories using diverse techniques. Between about 0.9 and 9 billion PBMCs per donor were obtained by leukapheresis.

This clone was seen once. Its recognized antigen is unknown. Base qualities are not at hand, and no much larger clone is one base apart. The donors were healthy, HIV-negative adults who had no recently reported acute infections or vaccinations. All donors were Caucasian adults living in Nashville, Tennessee, USA. CD4+ T cells were enriched by magnetic negative selection; naive cells were then positively selected on CD45RA, and the negative fraction formed the memory subset. Blood was collected by leukapheresis, and PBMCs were isolated by Ficoll-Histopaque density gradient centrifugation and then cryopreserved in liquid nitrogen vapor phase. Purity and quantity of every magnetically sorted T cell population were checked by analytical flow cytometry. From each sorted fraction, genomic DNA was isolated and quantified by UV absorbance on a Nanodrop 2000c. What the study reported, not specific to this receptor: Because the study included only a small number of donors, the genetic and exposure-history diversity represented was limited. Compared with non-shared clonotypes, clonotypes shared by all four sorted-subset donors had higher generation probabilities. About 5% of naive CD4, around 4% of naive CD8, approximately 2% of memory CD4, and approximately 0.39% of memory CD8 clonotypes were shared across a handful of donors. Rarefaction of sorted-subset datasets indicated incomplete sequencing despite the large sequencing depth. Sampling was restricted to blood, and TCR repertoires in tissue are likely to differ from TCR repertoires in blood. Estimated clonotype richness was generally larger for naive than for memory subsets. Based on pairwise subsampling, the degree of clonotype sharing among donors was expected to be affected by sequencing depth.

From a lookup of the germline V gene, CDR1 and CDR2 are SQVTM and ANQGSEA. Including the terminal cysteine and phenylalanine, the CDR3 comprises 13 residues. The entry retains the CDR3 DNA only, 39 bases that are in frame from base 1. The trim is 4 bases for V and 1 base for J, with a gap of 10 bases between the germline ends. Using the deep immunoSEQ assay, TCR CDR3 regions were amplified from genomic DNA by multiplex PCR. For each cell subset, the extracted genomic DNA was distributed evenly across all wells of several immunoSEQ 96-well plates, and each plate served as one replicate. For sorted subsets, each replicate PCR was loaded with approximately 0.2 ug genomic DNA, equivalent to 30,000 or so T cell genomes. Purified libraries were measured with a Qubit 3.0 fluorometer, size-checked on a Bioanalyzer 2100, and measured again with the KAPA Library Quantification kit. Each immunoSEQ 96-well plate was sequenced on its own single-read 150-cycle Illumina NextSeq 550 flow cell. In the paper's pipeline: Because the immunoSEQ output included only junctional sequences and no quality scores, the filtering could not be the same as the filtering used for full-length reads. Sequences were annotated with PyIR, a Python wrapper for IgBLAST v1.9, using IMGT germline references to assign V/J genes and CDR3. Reads were removed for weak V/J assignments (E-value above 1e-6), missing CDR3, stop codons, out-of-frame junctions, or ambiguous translated residues. V3J clonotypes were defined as sequences sharing an identical inferred V gene, J gene, and CDR3 amino acid sequence. Percentage overlap between repertoires was calculated by dividing the number of shared unique clonotypes by the size of the smaller repertoire. RTK rarefaction, the Chao1 estimator, and Recon v2.1 estimates of unobserved clonotypes were used to assess repertoire richness. Generation probabilities were computed with OLGA for all TCRbeta clonotypes obtained by the gDNA method from four donors. TCRdb took this table from immuneACCESS and kept in-frame rearrangements with V and J called. Such tables lack part of the clones; where checked against another copy, unresolved V genes explain under half of the gap, and the rest is unexplained. V and J calls and clone size are copied from that table; D and trimming were computed from the DNA. The sample table holds approximately 620,000 clones, of which approximately 97% were seen once. The ten largest make up roughly 0.05% of the sample.

The source is a woman in her 30s in good health. In this chain, TRBV29-1 is recombined with TRBJ1-1, with the D gene uncertain. Sequencing was done on a sample of naive CD4+ T cells sorted from blood. The cell subset or site tag for this specimen amounts to: CD45RA+ positively selected. The CDR3 region has the sequence CSVVARANTEAFF. The DNA reads as follows: TGCAGCGTTGTAGCTCGGGCGAACACTGAAGCTTTCTTT.